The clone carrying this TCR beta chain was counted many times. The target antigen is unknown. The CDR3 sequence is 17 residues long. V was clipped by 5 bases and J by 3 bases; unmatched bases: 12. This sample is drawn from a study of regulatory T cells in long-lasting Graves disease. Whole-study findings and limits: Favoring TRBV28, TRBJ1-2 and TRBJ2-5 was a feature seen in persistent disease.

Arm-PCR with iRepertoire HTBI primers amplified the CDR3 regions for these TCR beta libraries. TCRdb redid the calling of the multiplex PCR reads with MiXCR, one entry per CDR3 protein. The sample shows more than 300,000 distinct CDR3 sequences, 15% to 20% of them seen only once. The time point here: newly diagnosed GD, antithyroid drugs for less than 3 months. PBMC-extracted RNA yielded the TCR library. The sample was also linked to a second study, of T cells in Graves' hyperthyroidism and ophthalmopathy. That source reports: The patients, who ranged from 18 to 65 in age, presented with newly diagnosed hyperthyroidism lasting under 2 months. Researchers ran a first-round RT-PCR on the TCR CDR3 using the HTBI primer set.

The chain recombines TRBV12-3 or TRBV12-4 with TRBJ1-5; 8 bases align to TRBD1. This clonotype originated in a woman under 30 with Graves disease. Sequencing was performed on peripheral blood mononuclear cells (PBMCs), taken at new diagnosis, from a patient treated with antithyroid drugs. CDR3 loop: CASSPTGDRSLNQPQHF. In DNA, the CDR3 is TGTGCCAGCAGTCCAACCGGGGACAGGTCTCTCAATCAGCCCCAGCATTTT.